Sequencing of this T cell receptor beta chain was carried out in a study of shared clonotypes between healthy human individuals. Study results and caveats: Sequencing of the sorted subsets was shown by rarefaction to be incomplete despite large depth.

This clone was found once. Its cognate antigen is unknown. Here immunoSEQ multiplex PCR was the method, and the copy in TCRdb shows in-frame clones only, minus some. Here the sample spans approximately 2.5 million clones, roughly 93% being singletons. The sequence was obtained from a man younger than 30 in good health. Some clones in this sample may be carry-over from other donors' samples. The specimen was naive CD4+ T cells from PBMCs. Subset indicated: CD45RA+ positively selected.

CDR3 sequence (DNA): TGTGCCAGCAGGACGGGCGATCGGTTTGTCGGCAATGAGCAGTTCTTC. This codes for CASRTGDRFVGNEQFF. The gene calls are TRBV2 and TRBJ2-1, with D unresolved. Germline CDR1 reads SNHLY; CDR2 reads FYNNEI. The V gene lost 6 bases and the J gene lost 6 bases, with 21 bases spanning the gap. The CDR3 totals 16 residues.